This T cell receptor beta chain was observed in a study of blood T cell repertoires in COVID-19. Study context: The analysed material was cDNA or gDNA that came from T cells, B-cell-depleted T cells, or PBMCs.

Germline V gives CDR1 MNHEY, CDR2 SVGAGI. The CDR3 extends over 14 amino acids. Unmatched junction bases numbered 4, after V lost 6 bases and J lost 3 bases. In the authors' workflow: Amplification with reference gene primers provided the estimates of nucleated cell counts. Assay: immunoSEQ multiplex PCR; the TCRdb copy retains only in-frame clones and omits some. The V and J calls and clone size were taken over from that table, and D and trimming were inferred from the DNA. The sample consists of roughly 150,000 clones, 70% to 90% of them appearing once. The TCR was taken from a man aged 45 to 65 who had recovered from COVID-19. The specimen sequenced was peripheral blood. V and J are TRBV6-5 and TRBJ1-1, with 10 bases fitting TRBD1. The CDR3 DNA reads TGTGCCAGCAGGACAGGGGGCGGTGACACTGAAGCTTTCTTT. Translating it yields CASRTGGGDTEAFF.